The sequence of this T cell receptor beta chain was determined in a study of shared clonotypes between healthy human individuals. Study overall: The plates for each donor numbered three CD4 naive, three CD4 memory, two CD8 naive and one CD8 memory. General study results and limits: In several donors, around 5.5% of naive CD4 clonotypes appeared in common.

This CDR3 contains 14 residues. Trimming took 5 bases from V and 0 from J, leaving 8 bases between them. The V gene's germline CDR1 is SGHTA and CDR2 FQGNSA. The assay used deep level. Measured with immunoSEQ multiplex PCR; TCRdb has only the in-frame clones, and not every one. The top ten hold approximately 0.44% of the sample, which has about 1.5 million clones, approximately 98% seen once. Of note for this clone: Its antigen is currently unknown. Other DNA sequences in the sample encode the same CDR3.

The rearrangement uses TRBV7-2 and TRBJ2-1; D uncertain. The receptor comes from a man younger than 40 in good health. Specimen: naive CD4+ T cells sorted from blood. This sample's subset: CD45RA+ positively selected. The CDR3 reads CASSLGSSYNEQFF. As DNA, the CDR3 is TGTGCCAGCAGCCTAGGCAGCTCCTACAATGAGCAGTTCTTC.